These 19 T cell receptor beta chains originate from one sample sequenced in a study of OX40 agonist ivuxolimab in advanced cancers. Using immunoSEQ multiplex PCR, the repertoire was profiled, and TCRdb retains in-frame clones only, with some absent. The data show about 80,000 clones, with 80% to 90% seen just once and roughly 0.3% held by the top ten. This specimen was CD4+ or CD8+ T cells sorted from blood, taken in a trial of the OX40 agonist ivuxolimab. These receptors came from an adult with an advanced solid tumor such as melanoma, head and neck, liver or kidney cancer.

The CDR3 is CASSERGLMDV. CDR3 sequence (DNA): TGTGCCAGCAGTGAACGGGGATTAATGGACGTC. The rearrangement uses TRBV6-1 and TRBJ2-7; D perhaps matches TRBD2 (5 bases). The germline V gene encodes CDR1 MNHNS and CDR2 SASEGT. This CDR3 spans 11 amino acids.

The chain links TRBV30 to TRBJ2-7, with 8 bases lining up with TRBD2. Germline V gene data show CDR1 as GTSNPN and CDR2 as SVGIG (reference sequence). The length of the CDR3 is 15 residues. The trim removed 3 bases at V and 1 base at J, leaving 8 bases unmatched. The DNA of the CDR3 is TGTGCCTGGAGACCCCGGGGGGGGGTTTCCTACGAGCAGTACTTC. Translation: CAWRPRGGVSYEQYF.

This clone was detected only once. This chain links TRBV7-2 with TRBJ1-2; tentatively, D is TRBD1 (6 bases). CDR3 length equals 16 residues. CDR1 is SGHTA and CDR2 is FQGNSA in the germline V gene. Trimming stripped 3 bases from V and 3 bases from J, with 17 bases between. The CDR3, as DNA: TGTGCCAGCAGCTTCGTCAGGCAGGGGTCCTACTATGGCTACACCTTC. Translated: CASSFVRQGSYYGYTF.

The CDR3 is CASSLFLSGTEAFF. CDR3 nucleotides: TGTGCCAGCAGCTTATTTCTGAGCGGGACTGAAGCTTTCTTT. This chain connects TRBV7-2 to TRBJ1-1; D is uncertain. Between the trimmed V and J ends, which lost 2 bases and 5 bases, there was a span of 12 bases. This CDR3 region has 14 residues. CDR1 is SGHTA and CDR2 is FQGNSA in the germline V gene.

The CDR3 is CASGGPFSYEQYF. CDR3 DNA sequence: TGTGCCAGCGGGGGGCCCTTCTCCTACGAGCAGTACTTC. The V call is TRBV28, the J call TRBJ2-7, with D perhaps matching TRBD1 or TRBD2 (6 bases each). The length of the CDR3 is 13 residues. Trimming removed 8 bases at V and 0 bases at J, with 11 bases between. Germline V gene lookup returns CDR1 MDHEN and CDR2 SYDVKM.

Note on this clone: Distinct nucleotide sequences in the sample also encode this CDR3. The chain uses TRBV19 and TRBJ2-7; the match to TRBD2 covers 7 bases. Germline CDR1 is LNHDA and CDR2 is SQIVND (reference sequence). CDR3 size: 12 residues. Unmatched junction bases numbered 0, after V lost 4 bases and J lost 3 bases. CDR3 DNA: TGTGCCAGTAGTAAGCGGGGCTACGAGCAGTACTTC. Translation: CASSKRGYEQYF.

The CDR3 DNA sequence: TGTGCCAGCAGTCTCCGGACAGGGGACTACGAGCAGTACTTC. Amino acids: CASSLRTGDYEQYF. V usage is TRBV5-6 and J usage is TRBJ2-7; TRBD1 aligns across 9 bases. CDR3 size: 14 residues. Germline assignment: CDR1 SGHDT and CDR2 YYEEEE. Losses at the gene ends were 5 bases for V and 3 bases for J; bases not matched to a gene: 6.

The rearrangement links TRBV5-1 to TRBJ1-2; 9 bases map to TRBD1. Germline trimming cut 4 bases from V and 6 bases from J; bases unmatched to any gene: 7. The CDR3 consists of 14 residues. The V gene's germline CDR1 is SGHRS and CDR2 YFSETQ. CDR3: CASSAQGARDGYTF. CDR3 sequence (DNA): TGCGCCAGCAGCGCACAGGGGGCGCGGGATGGCTACACCTTC.

The genes are TRBV9 and TRBJ1-2, with unresolved D. V dropped 4 bases and J dropped 2 bases, with 18 bases sitting between them. The CDR3 runs 16 residues. Per germline, CDR1 SGDLS and CDR2 YYNGEE. The CDR3 here is CASSTTPSPANYGYTF. The CDR3 DNA reads TGTGCCAGCAGCACCACCCCTTCCCCGGCGAACTATGGCTACACCTTC.

The genes are TRBV2 and TRBJ1-1, with D possibly matching TRBD1 (6 bases). This CDR3 contains 15 residues. Trimming shortened V by 5 bases and J by 2 bases, and 15 bases separated the two germline ends. Germline assignment: CDR1 SNHLY and CDR2 FYNNEI. CDR3 DNA: TGTGCCAGCAGTTCAAAAATGACAGGAAACACTGAAGCTTTCTTT. Amino acids: CASSSKMTGNTEAFF.

The V gene is TRBV7-2, the J gene TRBJ2-3; the D gene is possibly TRBD2 (5 bases). The V end was cut by 3 bases, the J end by 4 bases, with 8 bases between. Germline-derived CDR1 and CDR2 are SGHTA and FQGNSA. The CDR3 has 13 amino acids. CDR3 loop: CASSFEEADTQYF. CDR3 nucleotide sequence: TGTGCCAGCAGCTTCGAGGAGGCAGATACGCAGTATTTT. Combining the CDR3 with reference TRBV7-2 and TRBJ2-3 gives the whole variable domain GAGVSQSPSNKVTEKGKDVELRCDPISGHTALYWYRQSLGQGLEFLIYFQGNSAPDKSGLPSDRFSAERTGGSVSTLTIQRTQQEDSAVYLCASSFEEADTQYFGPGTRLTVL.

Of note for this clone: Other DNA sequences in the same sample also yield this CDR3. The chain has TRBV9 and TRBJ2-3, with D uncertain. Germline V gene sequence: CDR1 SGDLS, CDR2 YYNGEE. The CDR3 contains 14 residues. The V and J ends lost 0 bases and 0 bases respectively, with 5 bases between them. The CDR3: CASSVVGSTDTQYF. CDR3 sequence (DNA): TGTGCCAGCAGCGTAGTGGGGAGCACAGATACGCAGTATTTT.

The rearrangement joins TRBV28 to TRBJ1-4; 7 positions agree with TRBD1. After removal of 5 bases from V and 6 bases from J, the junction contained 9 bases not matched to a gene. The CDR3 has 15 amino acids. Per the germline V gene, CDR1 is MDHEN and CDR2 is SYDVKM. The CDR3 region is CASSSEDRRHEKLFF. The CDR3 nucleotides read TGTGCCAGCAGTAGTGAGGACAGGAGACATGAAAAACTGTTTTTT.

The genes are TRBV7-2 and TRBJ1-1; a weak D match, TRBD1 (5 bases). Trimming cost V 4 bases and J 0 bases, with 15 bases left between them. Germline-derived CDR1 and CDR2 are SGHTA and FQGNSA. The CDR3 has 16 amino acids. CDR3 amino acids: CASSSKGQGLNTEAFF. CDR3 DNA: TGTGCCAGCAGCTCCAAGGGTCAGGGTTTGAACACTGAAGCTTTCTTT.

The V and J genes are TRBV7-2 and TRBJ1-4; 9 bases are shared with TRBD1. CDR1 SGHTA and CDR2 FQGNSA come from the germline V gene. This CDR3 contains 15 residues. The ends lost 1 base at V and 5 bases at J; junction bases unmatched: 2. The CDR3: CASSLDGTGNEKLFF. As DNA, the CDR3 is TGTGCCAGCAGCTTAGATGGGACAGGGAATGAAAAACTGTTTTTT.

This clone was detected only once. This chain uses TRBV28 with TRBJ1-3; D is uncertain. The CDR3 is made up of 12 amino acids. The V gene lost 6 bases and the J gene lost 4 bases, with 7 bases spanning the gap. Germline V lookup: CDR1 MDHEN, CDR2 SYDVKM. The CDR3 nucleotides are TGTGCCAGCAGGAGAAAAGGAAACACCATATATTTT. It translates to CASRRKGNTIYF.

J is TRBJ2-2 and V is TRBV11-3; 14 positions match TRBD2. This CDR3 region has 16 residues. The trim removed 5 bases at V and 4 bases at J, leaving 3 bases unmatched. The germline V gene encodes CDR1 SGHNT and CDR2 YENEEA. The CDR3 region is CASSPGTSGGTGELFF. DNA of the CDR3: TGTGCCAGCAGCCCCGGGACTAGCGGGGGCACCGGGGAGCTGTTTTTT.

This rearrangement joins TRBV18 to TRBJ2-1; D ambiguous. The CDR3 spans 13 residues. Germline loops: CDR1 KGHSH, CDR2 LQKENI. V was clipped by 5 bases and J by 5 bases, with 10 bases between them. The CDR3 sequence is CASSSYIDNEQFF. CDR3 DNA: TGTGCCAGCTCATCTTATATCGACAATGAGCAGTTCTTC.

The chain carries TRBV7-9 and TRBJ2-2; D is perhaps TRBD2 (6 bases). The CDR3 consists of 14 residues. Germline V gives CDR1 SEHNR, CDR2 FQNEAQ (reference sequence). V was pared by 6 bases and J by 3 bases, with 11 bases between. The CDR3 bases are TGTGCCAGCAGAAAAGGGACTGACACCGGGGAGCTGTTTTTT. Protein: CASRKGTDTGELFF.